This record looks at one T cell receptor (beta chain) sequence and its context. Antigen specificity is unknown. These data belong to a study of T cell responses to AZD1222 COVID-19 vaccine. Whole-study results and caveats: White British ancestry dominated among donors, who included more females, and clonal diversity was possibly underestimated. Reportedly, close to half of spike-specific TCRs are directed against unmutated variant regions.

Using immunoSEQ multiplex PCR, the repertoire was profiled, and TCRdb retains in-frame clones only, with some absent. The data contain just under 150,000 clones, approximately 85% of them singletons. Germline CDR1 is MNHEY and CDR2 is SVGAGI. The CDR3 consists of 13 residues. With V trimmed by 6 bases and J by 5 bases, 0 bases remained unmatched. The chain couples TRBV6-5 to TRBJ2-4; 11 bases are a match to TRBD1. This TCR came from an adult who received the MenACWY meningococcal vaccine as a control. This specimen was peripheral blood, taken 28 days after the second dose of the MenACWY control vaccine. The DNA of the CDR3 is TGTGCCAGCAGGGGACAGGGGGAAAACATTCAGTACTTC. It yields the protein CASRGQGENIQYF.